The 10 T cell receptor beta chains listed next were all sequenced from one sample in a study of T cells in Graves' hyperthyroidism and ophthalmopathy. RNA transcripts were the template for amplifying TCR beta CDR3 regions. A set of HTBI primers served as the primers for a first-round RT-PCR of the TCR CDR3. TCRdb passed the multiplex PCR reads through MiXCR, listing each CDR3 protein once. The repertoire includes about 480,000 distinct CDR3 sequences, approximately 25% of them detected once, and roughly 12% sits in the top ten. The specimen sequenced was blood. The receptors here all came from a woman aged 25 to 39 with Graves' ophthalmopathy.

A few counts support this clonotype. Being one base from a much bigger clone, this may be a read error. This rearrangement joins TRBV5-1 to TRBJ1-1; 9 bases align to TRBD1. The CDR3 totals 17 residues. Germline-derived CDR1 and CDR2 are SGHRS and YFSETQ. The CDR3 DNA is TGCGCCGGCAGCAAGATAACAGGGGGCTGGACGGACACTGAAGCTTTCTTT. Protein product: CAGSKITGGWTDTEAFF.

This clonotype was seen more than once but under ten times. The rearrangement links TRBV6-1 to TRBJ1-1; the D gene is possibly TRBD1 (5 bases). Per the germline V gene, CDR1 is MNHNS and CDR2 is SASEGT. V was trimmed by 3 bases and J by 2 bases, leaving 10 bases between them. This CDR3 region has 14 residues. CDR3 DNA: TGTGCCAGCAGTGATGGGGCCTCAAACACTGAAGCTTTCTTT. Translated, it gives CASSDGASNTEAFF.

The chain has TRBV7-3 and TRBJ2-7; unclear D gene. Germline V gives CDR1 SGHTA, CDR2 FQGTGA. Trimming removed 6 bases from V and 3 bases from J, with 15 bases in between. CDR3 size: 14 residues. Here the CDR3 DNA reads TGTGCCAGCAGTGAGAGATCGGAACACTACGAGCAGTACTTC. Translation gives CASSERSEHYEQYF.

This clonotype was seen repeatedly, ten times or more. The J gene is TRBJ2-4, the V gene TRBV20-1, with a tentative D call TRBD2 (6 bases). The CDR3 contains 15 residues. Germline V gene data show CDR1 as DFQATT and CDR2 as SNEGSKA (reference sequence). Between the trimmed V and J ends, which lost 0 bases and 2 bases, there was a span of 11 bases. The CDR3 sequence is CSARDFGRSKNIQYF. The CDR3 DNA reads TGCAGTGCTAGAGATTTTGGGAGGTCCAAAAACATTCAGTACTTC.

The CDR3 DNA follows: TGCGCCAGCAGCCAAGAAGGGCAGGCCAACTCTGGAAACACCATATATTTT. Amino acid sequence: CASSQEGQANSGNTIYF. The chain couples TRBV4-1 to TRBJ1-3; no clear D gene. The CDR3 is 17 amino acids. From germline, CDR1 is MGHRA and CDR2 YSYEKL. V dropped 0 bases and J dropped 0 bases, with 12 bases sitting between them.

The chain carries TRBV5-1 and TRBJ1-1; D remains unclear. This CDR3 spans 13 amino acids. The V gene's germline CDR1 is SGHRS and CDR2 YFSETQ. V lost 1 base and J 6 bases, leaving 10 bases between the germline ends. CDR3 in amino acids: CASSLSSQSEAFF. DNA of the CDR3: TGCGCCAGCAGCTTGTCCAGCCAGTCTGAAGCTTTCTTT.

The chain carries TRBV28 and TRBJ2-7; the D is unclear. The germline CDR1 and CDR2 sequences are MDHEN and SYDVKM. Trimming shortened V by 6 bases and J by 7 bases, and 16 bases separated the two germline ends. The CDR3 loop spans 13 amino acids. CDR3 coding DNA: TGTGCCAGCAGGCAACCCTTCCCTGTGGAGCAGTACTTC. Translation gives CASRQPFPVEQYF.

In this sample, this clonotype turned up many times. The chain's CDR3 is CASAVGNTGELFF. The CDR3 DNA is TGCGCCAGCGCCGTGGGGAACACCGGGGAGCTGTTTTTT. The chain combines TRBV5-1 with TRBJ2-2; no clear D. V lost 7 bases, J lost 1 base, and 8 bases lay in between. This CDR3 is 13 amino acids long. In germline, CDR1 is SGHRS, CDR2 YFSETQ.

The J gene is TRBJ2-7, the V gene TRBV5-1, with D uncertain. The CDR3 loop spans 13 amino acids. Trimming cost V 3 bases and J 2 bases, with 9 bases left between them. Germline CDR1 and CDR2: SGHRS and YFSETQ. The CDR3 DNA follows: TGCGCCAGCAGCTCAGGATCCACCTACGAGCAGTACTTC. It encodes CASSSGSTYEQYF.

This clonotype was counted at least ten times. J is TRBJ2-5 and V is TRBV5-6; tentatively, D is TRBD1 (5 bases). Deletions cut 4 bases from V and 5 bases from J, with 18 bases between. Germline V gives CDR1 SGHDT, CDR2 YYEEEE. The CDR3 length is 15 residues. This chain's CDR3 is CASSRRNQGWETQYF. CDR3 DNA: TGTGCCAGCAGCCGACGGAACCAGGGATGGGAGACCCAGTACTTC.